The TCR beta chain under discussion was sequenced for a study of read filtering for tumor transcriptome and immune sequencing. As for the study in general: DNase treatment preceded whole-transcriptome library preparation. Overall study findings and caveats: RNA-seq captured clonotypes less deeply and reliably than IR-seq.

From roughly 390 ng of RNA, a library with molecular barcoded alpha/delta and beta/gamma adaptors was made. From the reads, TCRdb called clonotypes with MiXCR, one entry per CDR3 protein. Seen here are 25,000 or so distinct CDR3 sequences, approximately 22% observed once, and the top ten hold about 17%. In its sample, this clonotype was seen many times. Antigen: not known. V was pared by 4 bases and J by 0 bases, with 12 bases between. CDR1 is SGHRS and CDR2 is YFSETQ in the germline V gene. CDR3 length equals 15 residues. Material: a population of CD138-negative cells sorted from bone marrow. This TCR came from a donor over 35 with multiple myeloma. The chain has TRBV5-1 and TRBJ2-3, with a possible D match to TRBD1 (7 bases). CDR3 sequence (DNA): TGCGCCAGCAGCGCGGGACAGCCTAGCACAGATACGCAGTATTTT. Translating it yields CASSAGQPSTDTQYF.